Below, one TCR beta chain is given with its context. This specimen comes from a study of blood T cell repertoires in COVID-19. Looked up from germline, CDR1 is KGHSH and CDR2 is LQKENI. V was cut by 3 bases and J by 5 bases, with 16 bases left in between. The length of the CDR3 is 15 residues. Assay: immunoSEQ multiplex PCR; the TCRdb copy retains only in-frame clones and omits some. The sample holds around 190,000 clones; around 80% are singletons and the top ten take more than 5.5%. Sequenced input: peripheral blood. The gene calls are TRBV18 and TRBJ1-1; D not certain. This receptor was identified in a human donor in a cohort sampled during active COVID-19. CDR3 amino acids: CASSPSLIWRTEAFF. The CDR3 DNA follows: TGTGCCAGCTCACCCAGCTTAATCTGGCGGACTGAAGCTTTCTTT.